The entry below gives a single TCR beta chain sequence along with its context. Its target is not known. This specimen comes from a study of cytomegalovirus exposure and HLA in healthy donors. Overall study context: Previous work identified 90 million to 130 million unique TCR beta sequences from around 200 million T cells.

General study findings and limits: As a later analysis revealed, most CMV-associated TCR beta chains appeared HLA-restricted. About 87% or about 30% of the time was how often most TCR beta V segments were productive, according to an earlier analysis.

Trimming stripped 5 bases from V and 5 bases from J, with 13 bases between. Germline V CDR1 and CDR2: MNHEY, SVGAGI. CDR3 length: 14 residues. The PCR employed 60 Vbeta primers together with 13 Jbeta primers. Here immunoSEQ multiplex PCR was the method, and the copy in TCRdb shows in-frame clones only, minus some. The sample contains about 110,000 clones, 76% of which appear only once. This chain joins TRBV6-5 and TRBJ1-5; tentative D call: TRBD1 (6 bases). The TCR comes from a woman in her forties or fifties in good health and CMV-seropositive. The sequenced sample was PBMCs. This CDR3 reads CASSEGGLHQPQHF. The CDR3 nucleotides are TGTGCCAGCAGTGAGGGGGGGCTACATCAGCCCCAGCATTTT.